At least ten counts were recorded for the clone carrying this T cell receptor beta chain. The antigen remains undetermined. The entry originates in a study of post-analysis software for immune sequencing data. TCR beta cDNA libraries had unique molecular identifiers. TCRdb recomputed calls from the PCR reads with MiXCR, one row per CDR3 protein. The sample lists about 570,000 distinct CDR3 sequences; less than 40% were seen once. Notes on the study in general: Samples prepared in the same batch strongly co-clustered by F measure. Among multiple sclerosis patients, normalized Chao1 diversity was significantly below that of controls. Four or five TRBV segments were significantly more frequent in patients than in controls. TRBV5-6, TRBV5-1 and TRBV20-1 were among these segments.

The CDR3 length is 15 residues. Germline CDR1 reads SNHLY; CDR2 reads FYNNEI. V was pared by 6 bases and J by 4 bases, with 16 bases between. This TCR derives from a girl younger than 18 with multiple sclerosis. Sequencing was done on a sample of blood. The genes are TRBV2 and TRBJ1-5, with a tentative D call TRBD1 (5 bases). The CDR3 loop reads CASRVDQGWNQPQHF. CDR3 sequence (DNA): TGTGCCAGCAGGGTTGATCAGGGATGGAATCAGCCCCAGCATTTT.